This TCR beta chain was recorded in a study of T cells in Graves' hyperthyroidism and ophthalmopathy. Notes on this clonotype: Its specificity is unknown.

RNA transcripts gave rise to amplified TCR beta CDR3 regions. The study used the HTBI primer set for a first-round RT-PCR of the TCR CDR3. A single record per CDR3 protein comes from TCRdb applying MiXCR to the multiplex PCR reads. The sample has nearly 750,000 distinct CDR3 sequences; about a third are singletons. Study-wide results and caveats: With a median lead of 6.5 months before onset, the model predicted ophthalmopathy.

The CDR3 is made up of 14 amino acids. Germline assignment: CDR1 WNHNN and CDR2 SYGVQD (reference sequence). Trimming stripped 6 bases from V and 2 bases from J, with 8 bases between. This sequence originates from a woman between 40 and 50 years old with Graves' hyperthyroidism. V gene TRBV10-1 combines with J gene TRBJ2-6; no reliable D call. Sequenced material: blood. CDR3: CASSRYTGANVLTF. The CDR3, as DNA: TGCGCCAGCAGCCGATATACTGGGGCCAACGTCCTGACTTTC.